Each of the 4 T cell receptor beta chains below was sequenced from the same sample in a study of cytotoxic CD8 clonotypes in ibrutinib-treated CLL. Clones were read by immunoSEQ multiplex PCR, and TCRdb kept only the in-frame ones, dropping some. This table holds around 310,000 clones, around four fifths found once. The sequencing used PBMCs, collected before ibrutinib treatment. The receptors derive from a human donor with chronic lymphocytic leukemia.

The chain has TRBV7-2 and TRBJ1-1; no clear D gene. The CDR3 extends over 14 amino acids. Germline values: CDR1 SGHTA, CDR2 FQGNSA. V lost 10 bases, J lost 2 bases, and 17 bases lay in between. As DNA, the CDR3 is TGTGCCACACCAAGTGTAGGTTCAAACACTGAAGCTTTCTTT. It encodes CATPSVGSNTEAFF.

This sequence joins TRBV19 and TRBJ1-2, with TRBD1 identical over 8 bases. Germline assignment: CDR1 LNHDA and CDR2 SQIVND (reference sequence). J was trimmed by 3 bases and V by 7 bases; bases with no gene match: 7. This CDR3 has 14 residues. CDR3 coding DNA: TGTGCCAGTAATGACAGGGGCCGAGACTATGGCTACACCTTC. Encoded protein: CASNDRGRDYGYTF.

J is TRBJ2-1 and V is TRBV11-3; 8 positions agree with TRBD2. Germline V gives CDR1 SGHNT, CDR2 YENEEA. V trimming: 4 bases; J trimming: 7 bases; junction bases outside the gene matches: 12. This CDR3 contains 16 residues. DNA of the CDR3: TGTGCCAGCAGCTCCTCTCTTAGACTAGCGTTGAATGAGCAGTTCTTC. Amino acid sequence: CASSSSLRLALNEQFF.

The chain carries TRBV11-1 and TRBJ2-5; 8 bases fit TRBD1. V dropped 1 base and J dropped 6; count of bases not matched to a gene: 10. Per the germline V gene, CDR1 is SGHAT and CDR2 is FQDESV (reference sequence). The CDR3 is 16 amino acids. The CDR3 nucleotides read TGTGCCAGCAGCTTAGGCCTCGGGAGACAGGGGCAGACCCAGTACTTC. Translating it yields CASSLGLGRQGQTQYF.